This T cell receptor beta chain emerged from a study of blood T cell repertoires in COVID-19. Study details: Samples of COVID-19 (acute and convalescent) were obtained from the United States, Italy and Spain.

Cohorts were based on clinical histories the participants reported. Sequencing was performed with immunoSEQ multiplex PCR; in TCRdb, only in-frame clones are kept and a portion is missing. The data show approximately 200,000 clones, less than 85% seen once. This clone was counted a single time. The sequencing input was PBMCs or T cells enriched from blood (not recorded which). The TCR sequence derives from a man aged 55 to 70 who had recovered from COVID-19.

Written as DNA, the CDR3 is TGTGCCAGCAGCTTATCAGGTGGAATGAACACTGAAGCTTTCTTT. This codes for CASSLSGGMNTEAFF. The chain employs TRBV11-2 and TRBJ1-1, with D hard to call. CDR1 is SGHAT and CDR2 is FQNNGV in the germline V gene. Trimming left V 2 bases short and J 0 bases short, with 10 bases between. The CDR3 has 15 amino acids. Looking up the rest from reference TRBV11-2 and TRBJ1-1 gives the full variable domain: EAGVAQSPRYKIIEKRQSVAFWCNPISGHATLYWYQQILGQGPKLLIQFQNNGVVDDSQLPKDRFSAERLKGVDSTLKIQPAKLEDSAVYLCASSLSGGMNTEAFFGQGTRLTVV.